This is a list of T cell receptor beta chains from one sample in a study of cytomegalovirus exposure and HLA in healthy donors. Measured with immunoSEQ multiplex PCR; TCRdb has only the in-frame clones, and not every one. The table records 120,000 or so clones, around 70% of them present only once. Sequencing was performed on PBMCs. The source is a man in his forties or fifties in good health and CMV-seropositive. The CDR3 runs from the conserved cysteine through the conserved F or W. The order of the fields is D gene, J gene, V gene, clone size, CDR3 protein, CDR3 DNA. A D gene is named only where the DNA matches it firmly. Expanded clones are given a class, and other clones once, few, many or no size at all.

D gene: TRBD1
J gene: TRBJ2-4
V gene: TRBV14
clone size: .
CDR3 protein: CASSRTGIGIQYF
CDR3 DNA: TGTGCCAGCAGCCGGACAGGGATCGGCATTCAGTACTTC

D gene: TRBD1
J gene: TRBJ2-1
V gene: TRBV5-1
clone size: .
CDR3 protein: CASSIGTGIANEQFF
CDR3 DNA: TGCGCCAGCAGCATCGGGACAGGGATCGCCAATGAGCAGTTCTTC

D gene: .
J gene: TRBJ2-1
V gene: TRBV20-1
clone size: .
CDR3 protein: CSAEGDNEQFF
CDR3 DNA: TGCAGTGCTGAAGGGGATAATGAGCAGTTCTTC

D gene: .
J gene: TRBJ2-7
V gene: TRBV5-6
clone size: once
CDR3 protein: CASSLGQGRAEQYF
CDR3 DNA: TGTGCCAGCAGCTTGGGTCAGGGTCGGGCCGAGCAGTACTTC

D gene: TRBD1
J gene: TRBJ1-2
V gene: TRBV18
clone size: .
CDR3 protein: CASSRGQGAFEYGYTF
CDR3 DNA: TGTGCCAGCTCACGGGGACAGGGGGCCTTTGAGTATGGCTACACCTTC

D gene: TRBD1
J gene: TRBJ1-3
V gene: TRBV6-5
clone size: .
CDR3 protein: CASRNRDRKLDTIYF
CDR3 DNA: TGTGCCAGCAGAAACCGGGACAGGAAGTTGGACACCATATATTTT

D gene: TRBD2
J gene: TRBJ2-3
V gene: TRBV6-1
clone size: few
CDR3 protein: CASRAQSGGPGTQYF
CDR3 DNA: TGTGCCAGCAGGGCCCAATCGGGGGGGCCTGGTACGCAGTATTTT

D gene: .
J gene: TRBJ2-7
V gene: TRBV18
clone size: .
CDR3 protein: CASSPTAYEQYF
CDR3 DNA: TGTGCCAGCTCACCCACAGCCTACGAGCAGTACTTC

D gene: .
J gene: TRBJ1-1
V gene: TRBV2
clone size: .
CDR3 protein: CASSDGGILNTEAFF
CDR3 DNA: TGTGCCAGCAGTGATGGAGGCATACTAAACACTGAAGCTTTCTTT

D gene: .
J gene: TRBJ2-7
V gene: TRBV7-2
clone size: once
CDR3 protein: CASSSQGNEQYF
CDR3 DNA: TGTGCCAGCAGTTCCCAGGGTAACGAGCAGTACTTC

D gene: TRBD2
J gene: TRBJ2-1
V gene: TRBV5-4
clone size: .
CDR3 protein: CASSLGGGSYNEQFF
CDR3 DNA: TGTGCCAGCAGCTTGGGGGGCGGGAGTTACAATGAGCAGTTCTTC

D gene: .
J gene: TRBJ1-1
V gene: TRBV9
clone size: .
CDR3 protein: CASSVDHRNTEAFF
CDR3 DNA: TGTGCCAGCAGCGTAGATCACAGGAACACTGAAGCTTTCTTT

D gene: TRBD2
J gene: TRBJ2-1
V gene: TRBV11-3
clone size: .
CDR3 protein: CASGGGGSSYNEQFF
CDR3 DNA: TGTGCCAGCGGTGGGGGGGGAAGCTCCTACAATGAGCAGTTCTTC

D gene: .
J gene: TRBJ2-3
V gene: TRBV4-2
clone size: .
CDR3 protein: CASTQGVFQTYRDTGTDTQYF
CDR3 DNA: TGTGCCAGCACCCAAGGAGTTTTTCAGACTTACCGGGACACTGGCACAGATACGCAGTATTTT

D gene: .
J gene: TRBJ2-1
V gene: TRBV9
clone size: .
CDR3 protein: CASSVGIRASNEQFF
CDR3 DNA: TGTGCCAGCAGCGTAGGGATCAGAGCGTCGAATGAGCAGTTCTTC

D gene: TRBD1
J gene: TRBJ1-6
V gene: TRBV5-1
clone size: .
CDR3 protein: CASSLGQGNNSPLHF
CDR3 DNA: TGCGCCAGCAGCCTAGGACAGGGAAATAATTCACCCCTCCACTTT

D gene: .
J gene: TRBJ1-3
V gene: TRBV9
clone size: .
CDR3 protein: CASSVARGVGGNTIYF
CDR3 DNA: TGTGCCAGCAGCGTAGCTAGGGGTGTGGGCGGAAACACCATATATTTT

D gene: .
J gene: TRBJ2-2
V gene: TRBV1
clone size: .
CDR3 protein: CTSSQNLCKAAREAGELFF
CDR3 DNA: TGCACCAGCAGCCAAAACCTTTGTAAGGCCGCCAGGGAAGCCGGGGAGCTGTTTTTT

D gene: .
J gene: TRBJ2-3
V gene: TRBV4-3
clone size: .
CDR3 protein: CASSQDTGDTQYF
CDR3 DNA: TGCGCCAGCAGCCAAGATACGGGAGATACGCAGTATTTT

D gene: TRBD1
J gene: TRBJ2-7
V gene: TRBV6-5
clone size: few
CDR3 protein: CASSYSGQGRNEQYF
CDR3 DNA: TGTGCCAGCAGTTACTCAGGACAGGGGAGGAACGAGCAGTACTTC

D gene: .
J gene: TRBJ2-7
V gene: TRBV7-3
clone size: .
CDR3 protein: CASSFLHGATYEQYF
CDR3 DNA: TGTGCCAGCAGCTTTCTACACGGAGCCACCTACGAGCAGTACTTC

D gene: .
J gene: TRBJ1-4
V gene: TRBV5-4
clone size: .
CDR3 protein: CASHVMGLGEKLFF
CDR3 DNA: TGTGCCAGCCATGTTATGGGGCTCGGAGAAAAACTGTTTTTT

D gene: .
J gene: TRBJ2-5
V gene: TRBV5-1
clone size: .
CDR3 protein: CASSRGRLGETQYF
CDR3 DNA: TGCGCCAGCAGCCGAGGGCGGCTCGGAGAGACCCAGTACTTC

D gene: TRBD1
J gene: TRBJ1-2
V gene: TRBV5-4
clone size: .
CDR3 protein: CASSPGQGAFRDGYTF
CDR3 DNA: TGTGCCAGCAGCCCGGGACAGGGGGCATTCCGTGATGGCTACACCTTC

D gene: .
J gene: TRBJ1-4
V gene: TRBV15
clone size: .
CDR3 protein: CATSRFQGGANEKLFF
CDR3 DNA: TGTGCCACCAGCAGATTCCAAGGGGGAGCTAATGAAAAACTGTTTTTT

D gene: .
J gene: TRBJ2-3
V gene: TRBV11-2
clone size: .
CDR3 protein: CASSLEGTSTDTQYF
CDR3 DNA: TGTGCCAGCAGCTTGGAGGGTACCAGCACAGATACGCAGTATTTT

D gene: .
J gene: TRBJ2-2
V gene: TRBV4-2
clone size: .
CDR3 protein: CASSQDIGTPLSGELFF
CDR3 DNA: TGTGCCAGCAGCCAAGATATAGGGACACCGCTATCCGGGGAGCTGTTTTTT

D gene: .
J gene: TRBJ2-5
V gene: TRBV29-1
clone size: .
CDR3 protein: CSARQETQYF
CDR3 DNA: TGCAGCGCCCGCCAAGAGACCCAGTACTTC

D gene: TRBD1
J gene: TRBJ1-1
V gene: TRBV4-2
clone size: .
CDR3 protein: CASSQEGDRGTEAFF
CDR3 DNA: TGTGCCAGCAGCCAAGAAGGAGACAGGGGGACTGAAGCTTTCTTT

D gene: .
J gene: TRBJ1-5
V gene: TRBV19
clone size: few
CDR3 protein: CASSLNTNPNQPQHF
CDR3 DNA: TGTGCCAGTAGTTTAAACACTAACCCCAATCAGCCCCAGCATTTT

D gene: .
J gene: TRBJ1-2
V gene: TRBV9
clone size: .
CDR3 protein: CASSVDIRPGVDYGYTF
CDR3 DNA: TGTGCCAGCAGCGTAGATATCAGACCCGGAGTCGACTATGGCTACACCTTC

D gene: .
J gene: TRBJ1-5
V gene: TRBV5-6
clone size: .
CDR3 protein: CASSAGYSNQPQHF
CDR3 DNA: TGTGCCAGCAGCGCGGGGTATAGCAATCAGCCCCAGCATTTT

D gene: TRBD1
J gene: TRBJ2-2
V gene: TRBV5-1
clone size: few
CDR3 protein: CASSPAGTGNTGELFF
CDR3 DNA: TGCGCCAGCAGCCCGGCGGGGACAGGGAACACCGGGGAGCTGTTTTTT

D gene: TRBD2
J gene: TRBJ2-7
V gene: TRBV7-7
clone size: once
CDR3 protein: CASSRGGGFHEQYF
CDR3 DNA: TGTGCCAGCAGCCGTGGGGGAGGGTTCCACGAGCAGTACTTC

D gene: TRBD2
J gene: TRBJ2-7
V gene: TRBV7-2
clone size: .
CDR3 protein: CASSLEASGPYEQYF
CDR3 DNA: TGTGCCAGCAGCTTAGAGGCTAGCGGACCCTACGAGCAGTACTTC